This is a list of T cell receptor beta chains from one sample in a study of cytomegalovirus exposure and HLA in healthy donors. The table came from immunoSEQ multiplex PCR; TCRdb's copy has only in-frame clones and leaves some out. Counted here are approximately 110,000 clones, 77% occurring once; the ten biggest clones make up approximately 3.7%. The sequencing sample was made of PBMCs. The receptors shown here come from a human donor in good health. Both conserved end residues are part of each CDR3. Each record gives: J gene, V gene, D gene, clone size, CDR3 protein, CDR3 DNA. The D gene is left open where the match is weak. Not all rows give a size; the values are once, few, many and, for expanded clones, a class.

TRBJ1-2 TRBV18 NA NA CASSPPGGFNYGYTF TGTGCCAGCTCACCCCCCGGCGGCTTTAACTATGGCTACACCTTC
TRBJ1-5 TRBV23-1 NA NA CASSQFKRADQPQHF TGCGCCAGCAGTCAATTTAAGAGGGCCGATCAGCCCCAGCATTTT
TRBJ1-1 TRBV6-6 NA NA CASSSRGTEAFF TGTGCCAGCAGTTCCCGGGGAACTGAAGCTTTCTTT
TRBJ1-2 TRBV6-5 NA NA CASRAIANYGYTF TGTGCCAGCAGAGCGATAGCTAACTATGGCTACACCTTC
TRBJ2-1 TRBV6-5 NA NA CASYGTRLREQFF TGTGCCAGTTACGGGACTCGCCTTAGAGAGCAGTTCTTC
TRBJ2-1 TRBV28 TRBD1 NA CASSFRDRAYNEQFF TGTGCCAGCAGTTTTCGGGACAGGGCATACAATGAGCAGTTCTTC
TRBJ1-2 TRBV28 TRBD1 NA CASRAMEGAYGYTF TGTGCCAGCAGGGCTATGGAGGGGGCCTATGGCTACACCTTC
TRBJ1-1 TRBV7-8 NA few CASTPWPPTEAFF TGTGCCAGCACCCCTTGGCCCCCCACTGAAGCTTTCTTT
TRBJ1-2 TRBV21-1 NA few CASVISWSRGYGYTF TGTGCCAGCGTTATATCTTGGAGCCGGGGTTATGGCTACACCTTC
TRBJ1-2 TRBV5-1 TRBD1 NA CASSPVSGTGFGYTF TGCGCCAGCAGCCCCGTATCCGGGACAGGGTTTGGCTACACCTTC
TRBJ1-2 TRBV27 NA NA CASRLQGSANYGYTF TGTGCCAGCAGGCTACAGGGATCGGCTAACTATGGCTACACCTTC
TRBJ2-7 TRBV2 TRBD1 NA CASGQGVYEQYF TGTGCCAGTGGACAGGGGGTTTACGAGCAGTACTTC
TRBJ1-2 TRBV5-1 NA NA CATKGRGISGYTF TGCGCCACCAAGGGCAGGGGCATTTCTGGCTACACCTTC
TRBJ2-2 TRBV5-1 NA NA CASSPAGTGELFF TGCGCCAGCAGTCCCGCAGGGACCGGGGAGCTGTTTTTT
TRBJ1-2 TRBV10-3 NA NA CAISESETNYGYTF TGTGCCATCAGTGAGTCGGAGACTAACTATGGCTACACCTTC
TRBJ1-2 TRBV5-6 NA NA CASSLGQTRNGYTF TGTGCCAGCAGCTTGGGACAAACTAGGAATGGCTACACCTTC